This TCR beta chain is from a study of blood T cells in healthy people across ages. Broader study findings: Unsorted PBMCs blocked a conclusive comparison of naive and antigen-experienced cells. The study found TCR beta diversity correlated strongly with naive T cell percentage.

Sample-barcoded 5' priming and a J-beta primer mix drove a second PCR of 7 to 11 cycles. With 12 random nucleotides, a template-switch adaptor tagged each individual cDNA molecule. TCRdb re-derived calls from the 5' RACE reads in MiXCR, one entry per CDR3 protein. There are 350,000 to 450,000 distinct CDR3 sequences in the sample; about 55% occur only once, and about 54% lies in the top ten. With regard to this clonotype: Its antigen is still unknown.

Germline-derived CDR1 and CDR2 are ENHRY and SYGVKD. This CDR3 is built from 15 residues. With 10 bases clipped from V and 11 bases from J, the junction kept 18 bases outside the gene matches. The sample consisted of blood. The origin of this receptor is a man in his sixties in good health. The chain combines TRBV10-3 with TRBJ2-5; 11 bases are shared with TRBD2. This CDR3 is CATGPGTSGYNEQYF. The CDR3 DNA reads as TGTGCCACCGGGCCCGGGACTAGCGGTTACAATGAGCAGTACTTC.